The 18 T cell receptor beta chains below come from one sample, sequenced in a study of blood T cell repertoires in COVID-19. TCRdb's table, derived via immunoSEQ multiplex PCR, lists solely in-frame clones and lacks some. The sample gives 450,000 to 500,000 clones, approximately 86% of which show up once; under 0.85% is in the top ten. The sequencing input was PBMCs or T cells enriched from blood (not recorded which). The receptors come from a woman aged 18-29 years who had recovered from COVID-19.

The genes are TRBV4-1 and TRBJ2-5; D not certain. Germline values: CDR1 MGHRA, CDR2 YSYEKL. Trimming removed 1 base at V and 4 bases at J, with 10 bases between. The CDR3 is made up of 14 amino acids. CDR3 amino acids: CASSQVGFGETQYF. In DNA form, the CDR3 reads TGCGCCAGCAGCCAAGTCGGGTTTGGAGAGACCCAGTACTTC.

The CDR3 here is CATLQGGEQYF. The CDR3 DNA sequence: TGTGCCACCTTACAGGGCGGGGAGCAGTACTTC. V usage is TRBV10-3 and J usage is TRBJ2-7; possibly TRBD1 for D (6 bases). V was pared by 10 bases and J by 7 bases, with 14 bases between. CDR1 ENHRY and CDR2 SYGVKD come from the germline V gene. There are 11 residues in the CDR3.

The CDR3 coding sequence is TGTGCCAGCACTGCAGACAGCAGAAACATTCAGTACTTC. It specifies CASTADSRNIQYF. The chain carries TRBV28 and TRBJ2-4; possibly TRBD1 for D (5 bases). The CDR3 has 13 residues. Per germline, CDR1 MDHEN and CDR2 SYDVKM. V was cut by 7 bases and J by 6 bases, with 13 bases left in between.

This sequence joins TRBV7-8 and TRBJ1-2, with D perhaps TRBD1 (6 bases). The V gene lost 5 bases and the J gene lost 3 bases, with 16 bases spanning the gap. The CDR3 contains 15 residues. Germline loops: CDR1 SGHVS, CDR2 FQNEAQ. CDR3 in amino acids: CASSLGGAFDYGYTF. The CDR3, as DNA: TGTGCCAGCAGCCTGGGGGGGGCATTCGACTATGGCTACACCTTC.

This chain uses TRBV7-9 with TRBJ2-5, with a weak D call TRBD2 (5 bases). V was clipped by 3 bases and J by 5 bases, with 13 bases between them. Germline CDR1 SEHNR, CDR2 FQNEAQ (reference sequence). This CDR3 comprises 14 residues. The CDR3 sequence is CASSFTGSAETQYF. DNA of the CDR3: TGTGCCAGCAGCTTTACGGGATCGGCGGAGACCCAGTACTTC.

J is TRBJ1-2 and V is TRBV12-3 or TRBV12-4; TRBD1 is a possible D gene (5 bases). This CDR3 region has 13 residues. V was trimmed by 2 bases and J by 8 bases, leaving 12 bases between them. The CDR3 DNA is TGTGCCAGCAGTTTAAGACAGTTTAGCGGCTACACCTTC. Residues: CASSLRQFSGYTF.

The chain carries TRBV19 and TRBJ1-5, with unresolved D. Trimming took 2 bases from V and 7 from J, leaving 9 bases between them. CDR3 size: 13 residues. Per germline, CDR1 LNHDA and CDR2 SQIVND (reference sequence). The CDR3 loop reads CASSIRRGQPQHF. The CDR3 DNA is TGTGCCAGTAGTATAAGGCGAGGGCAGCCCCAGCATTTT.

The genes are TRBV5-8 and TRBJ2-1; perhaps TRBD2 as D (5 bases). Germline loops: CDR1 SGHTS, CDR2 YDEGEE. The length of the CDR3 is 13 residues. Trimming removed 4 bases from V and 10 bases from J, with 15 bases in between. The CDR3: CASSDGVAREQFF. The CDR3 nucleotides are TGTGCCAGCAGCGACGGGGTAGCCAGAGAGCAGTTCTTC. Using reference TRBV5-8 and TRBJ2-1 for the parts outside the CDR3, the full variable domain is EAGVTQSPTHLIKTRGQQATLRCSPISGHTSVYWYQQALGLGLQFLLWYDEGEERNRGNFPPRFSGRQFPNYSSELNVNALELEDSALYLCASSDGVAREQFFGPGTRLTVL.

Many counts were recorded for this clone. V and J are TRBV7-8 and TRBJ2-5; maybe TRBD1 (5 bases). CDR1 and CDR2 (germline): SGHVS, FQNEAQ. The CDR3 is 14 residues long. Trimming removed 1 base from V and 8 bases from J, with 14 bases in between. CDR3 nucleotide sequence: TGTGCCAGCAGCTTAGGGTATCAGGGTGAAACCCAGTACTTC. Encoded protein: CASSLGYQGETQYF.

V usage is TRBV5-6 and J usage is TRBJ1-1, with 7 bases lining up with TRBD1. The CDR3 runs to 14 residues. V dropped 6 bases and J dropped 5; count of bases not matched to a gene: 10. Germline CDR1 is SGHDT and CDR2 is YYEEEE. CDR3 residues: CASTPYRGETEAFF. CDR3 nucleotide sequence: TGTGCCAGCACCCCCTACAGGGGAGAAACTGAAGCTTTCTTT.

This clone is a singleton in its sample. The CDR3 nucleotides read TGTGCCAGCAGCTTAGACGCATCTCGGGGGTATGGCTACACCTTC. It specifies CASSLDASRGYGYTF. V and J are TRBV7-2 and TRBJ1-2; D possibly corresponds to TRBD1 (5 bases). The CDR3 contains 15 residues. Germline V gene data show CDR1 as SGHTA and CDR2 as FQGNSA. V was shortened by 1 base and J by 5 bases, with 14 bases between the two germline ends.

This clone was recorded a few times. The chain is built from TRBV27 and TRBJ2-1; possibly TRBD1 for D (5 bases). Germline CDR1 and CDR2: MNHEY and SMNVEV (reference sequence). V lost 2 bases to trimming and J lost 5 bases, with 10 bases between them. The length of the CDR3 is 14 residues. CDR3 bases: TGTGCCAGCAGTTTAAAGGGGAAACACAATGAGCAGTTCTTC. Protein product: CASSLKGKHNEQFF.

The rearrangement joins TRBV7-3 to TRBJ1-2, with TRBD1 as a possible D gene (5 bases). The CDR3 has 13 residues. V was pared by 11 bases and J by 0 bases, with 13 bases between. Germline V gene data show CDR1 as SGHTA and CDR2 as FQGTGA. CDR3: CASAAGPNYGYTF. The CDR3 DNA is TGTGCCTCCGCCGCGGGGCCTAACTATGGCTACACCTTC.

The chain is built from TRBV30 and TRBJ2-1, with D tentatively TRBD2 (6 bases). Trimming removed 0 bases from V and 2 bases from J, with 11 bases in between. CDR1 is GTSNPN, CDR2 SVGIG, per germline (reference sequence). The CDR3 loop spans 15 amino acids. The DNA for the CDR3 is TGTGCCTGGAGTGTAGCAGGCGGGGCCTACAATGAGCAGTTCTTC. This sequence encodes CAWSVAGGAYNEQFF.

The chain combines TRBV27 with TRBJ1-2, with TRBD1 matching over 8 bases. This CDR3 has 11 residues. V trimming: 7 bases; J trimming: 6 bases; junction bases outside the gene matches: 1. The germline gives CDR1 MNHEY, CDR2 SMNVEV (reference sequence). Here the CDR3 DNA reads TGTGCCAGCACAGGGGGCAATGGCTACACCTTC. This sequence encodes CASTGGNGYTF.

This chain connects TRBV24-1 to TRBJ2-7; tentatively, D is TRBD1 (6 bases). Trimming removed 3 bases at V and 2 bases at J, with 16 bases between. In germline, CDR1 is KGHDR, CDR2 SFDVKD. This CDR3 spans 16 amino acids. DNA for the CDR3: TGTGCCACCAGTGATCGACGGGGACAAAGGCCCTACGAGCAGTACTTC. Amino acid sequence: CATSDRRGQRPYEQYF.

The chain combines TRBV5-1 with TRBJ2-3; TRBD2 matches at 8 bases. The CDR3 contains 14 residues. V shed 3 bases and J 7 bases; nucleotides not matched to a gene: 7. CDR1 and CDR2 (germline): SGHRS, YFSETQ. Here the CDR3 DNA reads TGCGCCAGCAGCTCCCGGGGGGGGCCAAATACGCAGTATTTT. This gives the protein CASSSRGGPNTQYF.

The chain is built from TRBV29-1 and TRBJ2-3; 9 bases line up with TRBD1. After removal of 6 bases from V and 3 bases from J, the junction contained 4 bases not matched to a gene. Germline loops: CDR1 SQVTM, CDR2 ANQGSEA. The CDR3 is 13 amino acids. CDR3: CSVDRGRTDTQYF. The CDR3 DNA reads TGCAGCGTAGACAGGGGGAGGACAGATACGCAGTATTTT.